This T cell receptor (beta chain) was sequenced for a study of cytomegalovirus exposure and HLA in healthy donors. This clone was counted once. Germline CDR1 is MNHEY and CDR2 is SMNVEV (reference sequence). The CDR3 has 16 amino acids. Trimming stripped 5 bases from V and 6 bases from J, with 21 bases between. Assay: immunoSEQ multiplex PCR; the TCRdb copy retains only in-frame clones and omits some. Among fewer than 85,000 clones listed, 85% to 90% were seen once. Sequencing was carried out using PBMCs. V is TRBV27 and J is TRBJ2-3, with D possibly being TRBD1 (6 bases). The clonotype originates from a woman between 18 and 29 years old in good health and CMV-seropositive. CDR3 loop: CASSPRDNLGVDTQYF. CDR3 sequence (DNA): TGTGCCAGCAGTCCCAGGGACAACCTGGGAGTGGATACGCAGTATTTT.